These 11 T cell receptor beta chains share one sample of origin, sequenced in a study of T cells expressing NK-cell markers. TCRdb re-called the 5' RACE reads; one entry per CDR3 protein, DNA not given. The sample's table shows about 260,000 distinct CDR3 sequences. The material sequenced was blood T cells: a sorted CD56 or NKG2C T cell subset, CD4+ or CD8+ T cells, or bulk PBMC T cells (not recorded which). These TCRs come from a man younger than 35 in good health.

CDR3 in amino acids: CASSVTDTQYF. J is TRBJ2-3 and V is TRBV12-3 or TRBV12-4. The CDR3 runs 11 residues.

J is TRBJ2-2 and V is TRBV20-1; TCRdb's D gene call, TRBD2, goes unchecked for lack of DNA. Germline V gene data show CDR1 as DFQATT and CDR2 as SNEGSKA (reference sequence). CDR3 length equals 16 residues. CDR3 sequence: CSARSPGTKNTGELFF.

The genes are TRBV6-2 or TRBV6-3 and TRBJ2-5; TCRdb reports TRBD1, a call that lacks DNA to check it against. This CDR3 is 16 amino acids long. Germline V gives CDR1 MNHEY, CDR2 SVGEGT. The CDR3 protein is CASNPDRGVEQETQYF.

The chain has TRBV19 and TRBJ2-5; the D call from TCRdb, TRBD1, cannot be confirmed without DNA. Germline lookup yields CDR1 LNHDA and CDR2 SQIVND (reference sequence). There are 14 residues in the CDR3. CDR3 in amino acids: CASSIEGAQETQYF.

CDR3 amino acids: CATSDSTSGYYNEQFF. This chain uses TRBV24-1 with TRBJ2-1; TCRdb selects TRBD2, and the lack of DNA leaves this call unchecked. CDR1 is KGHDR and CDR2 is SFDVKD in the germline V gene. The CDR3 totals 16 residues.

The chain is built from TRBV4-3 and TRBJ2-7; there is no DNA to check the TCRdb D call of TRBD1. The CDR3 has 15 residues. Per germline, CDR1 LGHNA and CDR2 YSLEER. The CDR3 sequence is CASSQGQGAFREQYF.

V and J are TRBV5-1 and TRBJ1-6. The CDR3 is 15 residues long. CDR1 SGHRS and CDR2 YFSETQ come from the germline V gene. The CDR3 here is CASSFSGDGNSPLHF. The full variable domain, with the rest looked up from reference TRBV5-1 and TRBJ1-6, is KAGVTQTPRYLIKTRGQQVTLSCSPISGHRSVSWYQQTPGQGLQFLFEYFSETQRNKGNFPGRFSGRQFSNSRSEMNVSTLELGDSALYLCASSFSGDGNSPLHFGNGTRLTVT.

This chain uses TRBV20-1 with TRBJ2-1; TCRdb indicates TRBD2, and absent DNA this call remains unverified. The CDR3 loop spans 13 amino acids. Germline loops: CDR1 DFQATT, CDR2 SNEGSKA (reference sequence). CDR3 sequence reads: CSATSGDYNEQFF.

The chain carries TRBV20-1 and TRBJ2-2; TCRdb selects TRBD2, and the lack of DNA leaves this call unchecked. From germline, CDR1 is DFQATT and CDR2 SNEGSKA (reference sequence). The CDR3 loop spans 17 amino acids. This chain's CDR3 is CSASLSSGGPGTGELFF.

The J gene is TRBJ2-7, the V gene TRBV28; the TCRdb call, TRBD1, lacks DNA for checking. This CDR3 is 14 amino acids long. Germline assignment: CDR1 MDHEN and CDR2 SYDVKM. CDR3 in amino acids: CASSFTGVSHEQYF.

This chain uses TRBV28 with TRBJ2-3; TCRdb's D call of TRBD1 is untestable without DNA. Per germline, CDR1 MDHEN and CDR2 SYDVKM. The CDR3 covers 13 residues. Here the CDR3 reads CASRGDNTDTQYF.